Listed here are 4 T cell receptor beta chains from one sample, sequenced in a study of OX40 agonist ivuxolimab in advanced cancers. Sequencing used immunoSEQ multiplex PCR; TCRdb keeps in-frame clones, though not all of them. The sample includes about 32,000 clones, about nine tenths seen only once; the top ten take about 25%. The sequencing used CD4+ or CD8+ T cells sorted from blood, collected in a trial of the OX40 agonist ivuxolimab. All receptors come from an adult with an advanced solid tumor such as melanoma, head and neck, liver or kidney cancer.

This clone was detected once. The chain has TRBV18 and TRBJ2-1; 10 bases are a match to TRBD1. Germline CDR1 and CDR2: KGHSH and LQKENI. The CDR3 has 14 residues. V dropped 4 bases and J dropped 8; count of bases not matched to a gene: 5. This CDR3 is CASSHRDRGHEQFF. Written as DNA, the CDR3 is TGTGCCAGCTCACACCGGGACAGGGGCCATGAGCAGTTCTTC. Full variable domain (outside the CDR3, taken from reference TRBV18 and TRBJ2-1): NAGVMQNPRHLVRRRGQEARLRCSPMKGHSHVYWYRQLPEEGLKFMVYLQKENIIDESGMPKERFSAEFPKEGPSILRIQQVVRGDSAAYFCASSHRDRGHEQFFGPGTRLTVL.

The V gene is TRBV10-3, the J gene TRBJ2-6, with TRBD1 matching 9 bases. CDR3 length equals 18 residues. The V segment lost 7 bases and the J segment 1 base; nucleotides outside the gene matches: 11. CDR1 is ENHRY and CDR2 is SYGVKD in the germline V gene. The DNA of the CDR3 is TGTGCCATCATGGGGGGGACAGGGCTTTTTTCTGGGGCCAACGTCCTGACTTTC. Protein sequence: CAIMGGTGLFSGANVLTF.

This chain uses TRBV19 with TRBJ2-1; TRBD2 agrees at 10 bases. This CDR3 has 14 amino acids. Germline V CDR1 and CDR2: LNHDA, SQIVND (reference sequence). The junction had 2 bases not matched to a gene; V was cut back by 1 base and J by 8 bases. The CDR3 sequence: CASSIVLAGDEQFF. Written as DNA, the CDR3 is TGTGCCAGTAGTATAGTCCTAGCGGGGGATGAGCAGTTCTTC.

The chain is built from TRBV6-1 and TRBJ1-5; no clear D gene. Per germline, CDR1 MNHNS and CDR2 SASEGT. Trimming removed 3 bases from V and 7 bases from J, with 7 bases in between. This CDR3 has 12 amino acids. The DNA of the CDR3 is TGTGCCAGCAGTGACGCTGGGCAGCCCCAGCATTTT. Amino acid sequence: CASSDAGQPQHF.